The 29 T cell receptor beta chains reported below all come from one sample, sequenced in a study of blood T cell repertoires in COVID-19. The method was immunoSEQ multiplex PCR; TCRdb's version includes in-frame clones alone and lacks a portion of them. The table includes fewer than 650,000 clones, approximately 91% detected once. Sequencing was carried out using peripheral blood. The source of these receptors is a woman aged 50 to 60 with COVID-19, enrolled during active disease.

The CDR3 region has the DNA TGTGCCAGCAGCCGGGGAGGGAATCAGCCCCAGCATTTT. As protein: CASSRGGNQPQHF. V gene TRBV7-2 combines with J gene TRBJ1-5; D is uncertain. Trimming pared 5 bases from V and 4 bases from J, leaving 9 bases between. The CDR3 runs 13 residues. Germline assignment: CDR1 SGHTA and CDR2 FQGNSA.

The chain joins TRBV6-1 to TRBJ1-1; 7 positions match TRBD1. The trim removed 3 bases at V and 5 bases at J, leaving 12 bases unmatched. Per the germline V gene, CDR1 is MNHNS and CDR2 is SASEGT. The CDR3 length is 16 residues. For the CDR3, the DNA is TGTGCCAGCAGTGAGAGGACAGGTATCAGGAGGACTGAAGCTTTCTTT. Translated: CASSERTGIRRTEAFF.

The chain employs TRBV2 and TRBJ2-7, with TRBD1 matching 8 bases. The ends lost 6 bases at V and 3 bases at J; junction bases unmatched: 1. The CDR3 extends over 12 amino acids. CDR1 is SNHLY and CDR2 is FYNNEI in the germline V gene. The CDR3 protein is CASRDRVYEQYF. In DNA form, the CDR3 reads TGTGCCAGCAGGGACAGGGTCTACGAGCAGTACTTC.

V gene TRBV6-5 combines with J gene TRBJ1-1, with 8 bases identical to TRBD1. The germline gives CDR1 MNHEY, CDR2 SVGAGI. This CDR3 comprises 16 residues. Trimming cost V 1 base and J 1 base; bases outside gene matches: 5. CDR3 region: CASSYWGQAANTEAFF. The CDR3 DNA is TGTGCCAGCAGTTACTGGGGACAGGCCGCGAACACTGAAGCTTTCTTT.

CDR3 in DNA: TGTGCCAGCAGCCAAGAGCACAGTTTAAATGAAAAACTGTTTTTT. Translating it yields CASSQEHSLNEKLFF. The chain is built from TRBV3-1 (or the pseudogene TRBV3-2) and TRBJ1-4; D gene uncertain. V was shortened by 0 bases and J by 5 bases, with 10 bases between the two germline ends. Germline loops: CDR1 LGHDT, CDR2 YNNKEL (reference sequence). This CDR3 spans 15 amino acids.

The sample holds one count of this clone. This chain joins TRBV13 and TRBJ2-5, with 7 bases identical to TRBD1. J gave up 4 bases and V 3 bases, and 8 bases lay outside the gene matches. The CDR3 totals 15 residues. Germline V gives CDR1 PRHDT, CDR2 FYEKMQ (reference sequence). CDR3 coding DNA: TGTGCCAGCAGCTTCGGGACAGCAAAATTAGAGACCCAGTACTTC. This gives the protein CASSFGTAKLETQYF.

A single count supports this clone. The chain has TRBV10-1 and TRBJ2-1; 7 bases agree with TRBD1. In germline, CDR1 is WNHNN, CDR2 SYGVQD (reference sequence). Unmatched junction bases numbered 6, after V lost 6 bases and J lost 1 base. The CDR3 length is 15 residues. The CDR3 DNA follows: TGCGCCAGCAGCCCCGGGACAGTTTCCTACAATGAGCAGTTCTTC. Its protein is CASSPGTVSYNEQFF.

The chain is built from TRBV3-1 (or the pseudogene TRBV3-2) and TRBJ2-3, with 8 bases fitting TRBD2. The CDR3 runs 18 residues. The trim removed 0 bases at V and 2 bases at J, leaving 10 bases unmatched. Germline-derived CDR1 and CDR2 are LGHDT and YNNKEL (reference sequence). The CDR3 DNA reads TGTGCCAGCAGCCAAGACCGTGGAGCGGGGGCCTACACAGATACGCAGTATTTT. This codes for CASSQDRGAGAYTDTQYF.

CDR3 nucleotides: TGTGCCAGCAGTTACCCACAGGGAAATGGCTACACCTTC. Amino acid sequence: CASSYPQGNGYTF. The chain links TRBV6-5 to TRBJ1-2; D may be TRBD1 (6 bases). Germline V gene lookup returns CDR1 MNHEY and CDR2 SVGAGI. The CDR3 has 13 residues. Trimming removed 2 bases from V and 6 bases from J, with 10 bases in between.

This chain joins TRBV28 and TRBJ1-5; the match to TRBD1 covers 7 bases. Germline assignment: CDR1 MDHEN and CDR2 SYDVKM. Trimming took 5 bases from V and 3 from J; bases not matched to a gene: 7. The CDR3 consists of 15 residues. CDR3 sequence (DNA): TGTGCCAGCAGTGAACAGGGGAGCGACAATCAGCCCCAGCATTTT. It specifies CASSEQGSDNQPQHF. The full variable domain, in which reference TRBV28 and TRBJ1-5 provide the parts outside the CDR3, is DVKVTQSSRYLVKRTGEKVFLECVQDMDHENMFWYRQDPGLGLRLIYFSYDVKMKEKGDIPEGYSVSREKKERFSLILESASTNQTSMYLCASSEQGSDNQPQHFGDGTRLSIL.

DNA for the CDR3: TGTGCCAGCAGCGTAGTTGAAGGGGGCCGGGCTTTCTTT. The encoded protein is CASSVVEGGRAFF. The rearrangement joins TRBV9 to TRBJ1-1; 7 nucleotides align to TRBD1. The germline V gene encodes CDR1 SGDLS and CDR2 YYNGEE. The J segment lost 11 bases and the V segment lost 0 bases, leaving 7 bases of the junction unmatched. This CDR3 has 13 residues. The full variable domain, completed using reference TRBV9 and TRBJ1-1, is DSGVTQTPKHLITATGQRVTLRCSPRSGDLSVYWYQQSLDQGLQFLIQYYNGEERAKGNILERFSAQQFPDLHSELNLSSLELGDSALYFCASSVVEGGRAFFGQGTRLTVV.

This clone was counted once. The chain is built from TRBV9 and TRBJ1-4; 9 positions agree with TRBD1. V was clipped by 2 bases and J by 8 bases; unmatched bases: 4. The CDR3 totals 14 residues. Germline CDR1 SGDLS, CDR2 YYNGEE. The CDR3 DNA is TGTGCCAGCAGCGTCGGGACAGGGTTCGAAAAACTGTTTTTT. Translation: CASSVGTGFEKLFF.

The CDR3 region has the DNA TGTGCCAGCACCAAAGACAGGAACCCCACCTACGAGCAGTACTTC. This gives the protein CASTKDRNPTYEQYF. The chain employs TRBV11-2 and TRBJ2-7; possibly TRBD1 for D (6 bases). Per the germline V gene, CDR1 is SGHAT and CDR2 is FQNNGV. This CDR3 is built from 15 residues. Trimming cost V 7 bases and J 2 bases, with 18 bases left between them.

The gene calls are TRBV27 and TRBJ2-7; no clear D. The CDR3 extends over 14 amino acids. Germline V gives CDR1 MNHEY, CDR2 SMNVEV (reference sequence). Trimming pared 2 bases from V and 5 bases from J, leaving 13 bases between. Here the CDR3 DNA reads TGTGCCAGCAGTTTAACTGTCCCTCGGGACGAGCAGTACTTC. It encodes CASSLTVPRDEQYF.

V usage is TRBV5-8 and J usage is TRBJ1-1; D uncertain. The CDR3 is made up of 13 amino acids. CDR1 is SGHTS and CDR2 is YDEGEE in the germline V gene. V was clipped by 7 bases and J by 2 bases, with 12 bases between them. The CDR3 DNA is TGTGCCAGCCGCCGCAGGCCAAACACTGAAGCTTTCTTT. It is translated as CASRRRPNTEAFF.

This clone was seen just once. The gene calls are TRBV5-1 and TRBJ2-7; TRBD1 aligns across 8 bases. CDR3 length: 15 amino acids. V lost 1 base and J lost 3; bases outside the gene matches: 6. Per the germline V gene, CDR1 is SGHRS and CDR2 is YFSETQ. CDR3 sequence reads: CASSLRTGTVYEQYF. The CDR3 DNA reads TGCGCCAGCAGCTTGCGGACAGGGACGGTCTACGAGCAGTACTTC. Full variable domain (rest looked up from reference TRBV5-1 and TRBJ2-7): KAGVTQTPRYLIKTRGQQVTLSCSPISGHRSVSWYQQTPGQGLQFLFEYFSETQRNKGNFPGRFSGRQFSNSRSEMNVSTLELGDSALYLCASSLRTGTVYEQYFGPGTRLTVT.

The V call is TRBV28, the J call TRBJ1-1, with 11 nucleotides matching TRBD1. With V trimmed by 8 bases and J by 0 bases, 5 bases remained unmatched. This CDR3 comprises 15 residues. Germline V gives CDR1 MDHEN, CDR2 SYDVKM. The CDR3 DNA sequence: TGTGCCAGCCCGGGGACAGGGGGGATGAACACTGAAGCTTTCTTT. Its protein is CASPGTGGMNTEAFF.

This clone was seen only a few times. The CDR3 sequence is CASSLGADTQYF. In DNA form, the CDR3 reads TGTGCCAGCAGCTTAGGAGCAGATACGCAGTATTTT. The chain uses TRBV11-3 and TRBJ2-3; D is unclear. Trimming took 1 base from V and 4 from J, leaving 3 bases between them. Germline CDR1 SGHNT, CDR2 YENEEA. The CDR3 contains 12 residues.

The chain carries TRBV2 and TRBJ2-7; a possible D gene is TRBD1 (6 bases). The CDR3 contains 16 residues. CDR1 and CDR2 from the germline V gene are SNHLY and FYNNEI. Trimming stripped 0 bases from V and 0 bases from J, with 12 bases between. CDR3: CASSEAKRDTSYEQYF. CDR3 nucleotides: TGTGCCAGCAGTGAAGCGAAAAGGGACACCTCCTACGAGCAGTACTTC.

The chain employs TRBV29-1 and TRBJ1-1; D might be TRBD1 (6 bases). Germline V gene data show CDR1 as SQVTM and CDR2 as ANQGSEA. Trimming removed 6 bases from V and 1 base from J, with 12 bases in between. CDR3 length: 13 amino acids. CDR3 region: CSVPGGWNTEAFF. CDR3 DNA sequence: TGCAGCGTGCCGGGGGGCTGGAACACTGAAGCTTTCTTT.

The rearrangement links TRBV9 to TRBJ1-4, with TRBD1 identical over 10 bases. The CDR3 runs to 15 residues. J gave up 7 bases and V 0 bases, and 3 bases lay outside the gene matches. CDR1 and CDR2 from the germline V gene are SGDLS and YYNGEE. In DNA form, the CDR3 reads TGTGCCAGCAGCGTAGCTGGGGACAGGGGTGAAAAACTGTTTTTT. Its protein product is CASSVAGDRGEKLFF.

V usage is TRBV2 and J usage is TRBJ1-2; D is unresolved. Between the trimmed V and J ends, which lost 10 bases and 7 bases, there was a span of 10 bases. Per germline, CDR1 SNHLY and CDR2 FYNNEI. This CDR3 is built from 10 residues. CDR3 protein: CATREAGYTF. The DNA for the CDR3 is TGTGCCACCCGGGAGGCTGGCTACACCTTC.

The chain has TRBV7-8 and TRBJ2-7, with D possibly matching TRBD2 (6 bases). CDR3 length: 17 residues. The V end lost 1 base, the J end lost 2 bases, and 18 bases lay between the germline ends. The germline V gene has CDR1 SGHVS and CDR2 FQNEAQ. The CDR3 region is CASSLVFGEDGPYEQYF. DNA for the CDR3: TGTGCCAGCAGCTTAGTCTTTGGGGAGGACGGACCCTACGAGCAGTACTTC.

The chain links TRBV5-6 to TRBJ2-7, with 7 bases aligning to TRBD2. After removal of 5 bases from V and 6 bases from J, the junction contained 5 bases not matched to a gene. From germline, CDR1 is SGHDT and CDR2 YYEEEE. The CDR3 extends over 12 amino acids. CDR3 in DNA: TGTGCCAGCAGTCCGGGGAGGGGCGAGCAGTACTTC. This translates into CASSPGRGEQYF.

There are a few counts of this clone. The chain carries TRBV11-2 and TRBJ1-2, with D possibly TRBD1 on 5 matching bases. The CDR3 is 15 residues long. V was shortened by 4 bases and J by 8 bases, with 20 bases between the two germline ends. The germline gives CDR1 SGHAT, CDR2 FQNNGV. The CDR3 region has the DNA TGTGCCAGCAGCTCCCTGGCTGGGGCCGTTAGCGGCTACACCTTC. Translating it yields CASSSLAGAVSGYTF.

The gene calls are TRBV9 and TRBJ1-1; TRBD1 might be the D (5 bases). The CDR3 contains 16 residues. CDR1 is SGDLS, CDR2 YYNGEE, per germline. Trimming stripped 0 bases from V and 1 base from J, with 13 bases between. CDR3 amino acids: CASSVGAGSWNTEAFF. The CDR3 DNA sequence: TGTGCCAGCAGCGTAGGGGCAGGGTCGTGGAACACTGAAGCTTTCTTT.

V is TRBV27 and J is TRBJ2-5, with TRBD2 as a possible D gene (6 bases). Germline-derived CDR1 and CDR2 are MNHEY and SMNVEV (reference sequence). V lost 6 bases to trimming and J lost 5 bases, with 16 bases between them. This CDR3 has 14 residues. This CDR3 reads CASSDLTSMETQYF. For the CDR3, the DNA is TGTGCCAGCAGCGACCTAACTAGCATGGAGACCCAGTACTTC.

The chain carries TRBV10-2 and TRBJ2-7; no clear D gene. V lost 6 bases and J 2 bases, leaving 11 bases between the germline ends. The CDR3 is 13 residues long. Germline V gene sequence: CDR1 WSHSY, CDR2 SAAADI. CDR3 nucleotides: TGCGCCAGCAGCGCAGAACCCCCCTACGAGCAGTACTTC. Translating gives CASSAEPPYEQYF.

The chain employs TRBV30 and TRBJ2-7; maybe TRBD2 (5 bases). In germline, CDR1 is GTSNPN, CDR2 SVGIG (reference sequence). V gave up 4 bases and J gave up 11 bases, with 21 bases separating them. This CDR3 is 13 amino acids long. Written as DNA, the CDR3 is TGTGCCTGGAAGATGGAGGCCTCCCTATGGGAGTACTTC. Amino acids: CAWKMEASLWEYF.